Below are 20 T cell receptor beta chains sequenced from a single sample in a study of siplizumab effects on memory and regulatory T cells. Sequenced by immunoSEQ multiplex PCR; TCRdb stores in-frame clones only, minus some. Of approximately 94,000 clones in the sample, around 95% are singletons; the top ten hold around 0.03%. Material: naive CD4+ T cells sorted from blood. Every receptor here comes from a human donor in good health.

This chain connects TRBV4-3 to TRBJ2-5; D is perhaps TRBD1 or TRBD2 (6 bases each). V was shortened by 0 bases and J by 5 bases, with 13 bases between the two germline ends. This CDR3 has 15 residues. CDR1 and CDR2 from the germline V gene are LGHNA and YSLEER. CDR3 region: CASSQDPGARETQYF. CDR3 sequence (DNA): TGCGCCAGCAGCCAAGACCCGGGGGCGCGGGAGACCCAGTACTTC.

This chain uses TRBV2 with TRBJ2-2, with a weak D call TRBD1 (7 bases). The CDR3 has 15 amino acids. The germline V gene encodes CDR1 SNHLY and CDR2 FYNNEI. Deletions cut 4 bases from V and 4 bases from J, with 13 bases between. The CDR3: CASSGTGGATGELFF. CDR3 bases: TGTGCCAGCAGTGGGACAGGCGGGGCCACCGGGGAGCTGTTTTTT.

The count of this clone is one. V is TRBV7-9 and J is TRBJ1-5; D is uncertain. CDR1 and CDR2 (germline): SEHNR, FQNEAQ (reference sequence). The V gene lost 1 base and the J gene lost 6 bases, with 4 bases spanning the gap. The CDR3 sequence is 12 residues long. CDR3 residues: CASSLGSQPQHF. DNA of the CDR3: TGTGCCAGCAGCTTAGGGAGTCAGCCCCAGCATTTT.

The V call is TRBV5-1, the J call TRBJ2-5; D uncertain. The CDR3 is 11 residues long. Trimming stripped 4 bases from V and 1 base from J, with 2 bases between. Germline assignment: CDR1 SGHRS and CDR2 YFSETQ. The CDR3 DNA reads as TGCGCCAGCAGCATCCAAGAGACCCAGTACTTC. Encoded protein: CASSIQETQYF.

The V gene is TRBV19, the J gene TRBJ1-3; a possible D gene is TRBD1 (5 bases). The V gene's germline CDR1 is LNHDA and CDR2 SQIVND (reference sequence). This CDR3 is built from 16 residues. The V gene lost 6 bases and the J gene lost 4 bases, with 19 bases spanning the gap. The CDR3 sequence: CASRIRAEGSGNTIYF. As DNA, the CDR3 is TGTGCCAGTAGAATCAGGGCGGAGGGTTCCGGAAACACCATATATTTT.

This clone has a single count. This chain joins TRBV19 and TRBJ2-7; 7 bases are shared with TRBD2. Germline V CDR1 and CDR2: LNHDA, SQIVND (reference sequence). The CDR3 contains 13 residues. CDR3 bases: TGTGCAACAAACGCGGGGGAACCCTACGAGCAGTACTTC. Encoded protein: CATNAGEPYEQYF.

V gene TRBV5-5 combines with J gene TRBJ1-1; no clear D gene. Germline lookup yields CDR1 SGHKS and CDR2 YYEKEE (reference sequence). Trimming removed 6 bases at V and 3 bases at J, with 15 bases between. The CDR3 extends over 14 amino acids. Here the CDR3 reads CASTLRAGYTEAFF. CDR3 DNA: TGTGCCAGCACCTTAAGGGCTGGGTACACTGAAGCTTTCTTT.

V and J are TRBV28 and TRBJ1-5, with D unresolved. The V end lost 4 bases, the J end lost 4 bases, and 8 bases lay between the germline ends. The CDR3 consists of 13 residues. Germline loops: CDR1 MDHEN, CDR2 SYDVKM. The CDR3 DNA sequence: TGTGCCAGCAGTTCCCCCGGGAATCAGCCCCAGCATTTT. It codes for CASSSPGNQPQHF.

The chain combines TRBV10-3 with TRBJ1-2, with TRBD1 as a possible D gene (6 bases). The CDR3 is 13 residues long. In germline, CDR1 is ENHRY, CDR2 SYGVKD. V gave up 4 bases and J gave up 3 bases, with 9 bases separating them. The CDR3 bases are TGTGCCATCAGTGTACAGGGAGACTATGGCTACACCTTC. This translates into CAISVQGDYGYTF.

J is TRBJ1-6 and V is TRBV15; D not resolved. Germline assignment: CDR1 LNHNV and CDR2 YYDKDF (reference sequence). The V gene lost 5 bases and the J gene lost 7 bases, with 12 bases spanning the gap. There are 14 residues in the CDR3. The CDR3 spells CATSPSDGNSPLHF. The DNA of the CDR3 is TGTGCCACCAGCCCCTCCGACGGCAATTCACCCCTCCACTTT.

The V call is TRBV20-1, the J call TRBJ1-2; D is unresolved. Germline loops: CDR1 DFQATT, CDR2 SNEGSKA (reference sequence). V lost 3 bases, J lost 14 bases, and 7 bases lay in between. This CDR3 contains 8 residues. The CDR3 DNA reads TGCAGTGCTAGTCGATTGACCTTC. Amino acid sequence: CSASRLTF.

The J gene is TRBJ2-3, the V gene TRBV5-1, with 11 bases identical to TRBD2. With 4 bases clipped from V and 3 bases from J, the junction kept 7 bases outside the gene matches. CDR3 length: 16 residues. Germline values: CDR1 SGHRS, CDR2 YFSETQ. CDR3 loop: CASSVTSGGNTDTQYF. The CDR3 nucleotides are TGCGCCAGCAGCGTTACTAGCGGGGGAAATACAGATACGCAGTATTTT.

This chain links TRBV19 with TRBJ1-6; D gene uncertain. V lost 0 bases to trimming and J lost 10 bases, with 16 bases between them. The germline gives CDR1 LNHDA, CDR2 SQIVND (reference sequence). This CDR3 region has 16 residues. CDR3 sequence: CASSIERLVGGSPLHF. In DNA form, the CDR3 reads TGTGCCAGTAGTATAGAAAGATTGGTCGGCGGGTCACCCCTCCACTTT.

This clone has just one count. This chain links TRBV7-2 with TRBJ1-4, with 8 bases matching TRBD1. Germline V gene data show CDR1 as SGHTA and CDR2 as FQGNSA. The V gene end was trimmed by 3 bases and the J gene end by 3 bases; junction bases not matched to a gene: 3. The CDR3 spans 15 residues. In DNA form, the CDR3 reads TGTGCCAGCAGCTTTACAGGGGGGGCTAATGAAAAACTGTTTTTT. It specifies CASSFTGGANEKLFF. The variable domain in full, completed from reference TRBV7-2 and TRBJ1-4, reads GAGVSQSPSNKVTEKGKDVELRCDPISGHTALYWYRQSLGQGLEFLIYFQGNSAPDKSGLPSDRFSAERTGGSVSTLTIQRTQQEDSAVYLCASSFTGGANEKLFFGSGTQLSVL.

The rearrangement uses TRBV5-6 and TRBJ2-2; 7 bases are shared with TRBD1. CDR3 length: 15 amino acids. CDR1 SGHDT and CDR2 YYEEEE come from the germline V gene. The V segment lost 1 base and the J segment 4 bases; nucleotides outside the gene matches: 4. In DNA, the CDR3 is TGTGCCAGCAGCTTGTTTTCAGGGGGCACCGGGGAGCTGTTTTTT. Translating it yields CASSLFSGGTGELFF.

V gene TRBV25-1 combines with J gene TRBJ1-6; TRBD1 matches 7 bases. Unmatched junction bases numbered 11, after V lost 1 base and J lost 14 bases. The CDR3 spans 15 residues. Per germline, CDR1 MGHDK and CDR2 SYGVNS. This chain's CDR3 is CASSEWSRGRVTLHF. For the CDR3, the DNA is TGTGCCAGCAGTGAATGGTCCAGGGGGAGGGTCACCCTCCACTTT.

The chain combines TRBV6-6 with TRBJ2-5; perhaps TRBD1 as D (6 bases). The V and J ends lost 7 bases and 4 bases respectively, with 16 bases between them. Germline V gene lookup returns CDR1 MNHNY and CDR2 SVGAGI (reference sequence). The CDR3 is 14 residues long. The CDR3, as DNA: TGTGCCAGCATTAGACTTCCAGGGGTAGAGACCCAGTACTTC. Translated, it gives CASIRLPGVETQYF.

The chain is built from TRBV5-8 and TRBJ1-5; 8 bases map to TRBD1. V lost 5 bases and J lost 2; bases outside the gene matches: 3. The CDR3 is 14 amino acids. Germline V CDR1 and CDR2: SGHTS, YDEGEE. The CDR3 reads CASRPTGGNQPQHF. The CDR3 DNA reads TGTGCCAGCAGGCCGACAGGGGGCAATCAGCCCCAGCATTTT.

V gene TRBV4-1 combines with J gene TRBJ1-2; D is uncertain. The CDR3 has 14 residues. Germline CDR1 is MGHRA and CDR2 is YSYEKL. V lost 0 bases to trimming and J lost 3 bases, with 8 bases between them. CDR3 coding DNA: TGCGCCAGCAGCCAAGATCACCAGGACTATGGCTACACCTTC. Translating gives CASSQDHQDYGYTF.

The chain joins TRBV5-1 to TRBJ2-7; TRBD2 is a possible D gene (6 bases). The V and J ends lost 4 bases and 2 bases respectively, with 16 bases between them. CDR1 is SGHRS, CDR2 YFSETQ, per germline. This CDR3 contains 15 residues. This CDR3 reads CASSHDVWTTYEQYF. CDR3 coding DNA: TGCGCCAGCAGCCATGACGTCTGGACTACCTACGAGCAGTACTTC.